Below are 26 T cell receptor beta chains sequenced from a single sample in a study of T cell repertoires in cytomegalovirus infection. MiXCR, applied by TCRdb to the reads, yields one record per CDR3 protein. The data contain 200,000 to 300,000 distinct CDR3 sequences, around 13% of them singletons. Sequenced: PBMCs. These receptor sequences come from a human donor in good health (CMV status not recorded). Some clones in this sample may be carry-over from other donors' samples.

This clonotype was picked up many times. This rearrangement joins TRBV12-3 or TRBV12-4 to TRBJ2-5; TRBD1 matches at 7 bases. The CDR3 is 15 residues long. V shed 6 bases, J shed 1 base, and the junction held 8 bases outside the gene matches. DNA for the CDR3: TGTGCCAGCAGCCGCTTACAGGGGACCCAAGAGACCCAGTACTTC. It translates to CASSRLQGTQETQYF.

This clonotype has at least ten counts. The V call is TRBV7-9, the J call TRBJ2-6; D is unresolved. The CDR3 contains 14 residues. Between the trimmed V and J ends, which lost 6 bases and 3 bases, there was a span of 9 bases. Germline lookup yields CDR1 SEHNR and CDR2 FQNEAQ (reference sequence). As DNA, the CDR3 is TGTGCCAGCAGGTTCCTCCGTGGGGCCAACGTCCTGACTTTC. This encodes CASRFLRGANVLTF. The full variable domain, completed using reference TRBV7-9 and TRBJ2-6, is DTGVSQNPRHKITKRGQNVTFRCDPISEHNRLYWYRQTLGQGPEFLTYFQNEAQLEKSRLLSDRFSAERPKGSFSTLEIQRTEQGDSAMYLCASRFLRGANVLTFGAGSRLTVL.

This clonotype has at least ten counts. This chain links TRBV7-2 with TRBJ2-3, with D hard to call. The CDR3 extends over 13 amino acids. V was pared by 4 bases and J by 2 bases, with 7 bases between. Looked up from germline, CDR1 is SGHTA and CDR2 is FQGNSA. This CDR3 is CASSSRNTDTQYF. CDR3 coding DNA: TGTGCCAGCAGCTCCCGGAACACAGATACGCAGTATTTT.

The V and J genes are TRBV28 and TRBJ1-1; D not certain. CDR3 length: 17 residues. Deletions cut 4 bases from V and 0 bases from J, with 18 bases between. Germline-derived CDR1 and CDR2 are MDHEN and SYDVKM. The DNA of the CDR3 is TGTGCCAGCAGTTCCATCCCCAAACAAGGAGTGAACACTGAAGCTTTCTTT. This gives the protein CASSSIPKQGVNTEAFF.

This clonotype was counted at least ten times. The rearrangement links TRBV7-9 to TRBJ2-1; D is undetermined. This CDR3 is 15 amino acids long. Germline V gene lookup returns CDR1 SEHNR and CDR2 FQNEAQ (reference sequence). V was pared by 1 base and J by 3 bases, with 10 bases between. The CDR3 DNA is TGTGCCAGCAGCTTAGAAAGGGTTATCTACAATGAGCAGTTCTTC. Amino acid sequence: CASSLERVIYNEQFF.

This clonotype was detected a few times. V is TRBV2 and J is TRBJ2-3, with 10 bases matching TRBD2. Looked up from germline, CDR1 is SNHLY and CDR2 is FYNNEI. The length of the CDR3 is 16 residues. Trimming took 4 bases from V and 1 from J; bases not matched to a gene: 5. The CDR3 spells CASSATLAGGTDTQYF. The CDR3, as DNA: TGTGCCAGCAGTGCGACTCTAGCGGGGGGCACAGATACGCAGTATTTT.

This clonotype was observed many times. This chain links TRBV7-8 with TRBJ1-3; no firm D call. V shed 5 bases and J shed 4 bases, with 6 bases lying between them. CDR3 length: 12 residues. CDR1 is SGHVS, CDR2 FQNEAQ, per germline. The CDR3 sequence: CASSRPGNTIYF. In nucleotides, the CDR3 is TGTGCCAGCAGCCGACCGGGAAACACCATATATTTT.

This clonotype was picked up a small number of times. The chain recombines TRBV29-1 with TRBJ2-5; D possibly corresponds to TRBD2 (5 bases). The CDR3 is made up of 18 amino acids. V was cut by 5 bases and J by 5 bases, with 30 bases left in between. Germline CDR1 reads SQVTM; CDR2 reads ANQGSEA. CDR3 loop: CSVLTHARGEGLGETQYF. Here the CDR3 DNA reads TGCAGCGTTTTAACCCACGCTCGGGGAGAGGGATTGGGGGAGACCCAGTACTTC.

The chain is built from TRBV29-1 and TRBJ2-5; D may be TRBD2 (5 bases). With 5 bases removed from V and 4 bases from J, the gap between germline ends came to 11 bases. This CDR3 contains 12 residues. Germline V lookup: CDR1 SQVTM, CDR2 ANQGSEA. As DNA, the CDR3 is TGCAGCGTTTCCCACAGCGGAGAGACCCAGTACTTC. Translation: CSVSHSGETQYF.

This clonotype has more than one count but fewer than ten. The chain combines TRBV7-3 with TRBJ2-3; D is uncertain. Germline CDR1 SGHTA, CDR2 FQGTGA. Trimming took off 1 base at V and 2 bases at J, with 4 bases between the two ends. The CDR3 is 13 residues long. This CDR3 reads CASSLSITDTQYF. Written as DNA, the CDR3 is TGTGCCAGCAGCTTAAGCATCACAGATACGCAGTATTTT.

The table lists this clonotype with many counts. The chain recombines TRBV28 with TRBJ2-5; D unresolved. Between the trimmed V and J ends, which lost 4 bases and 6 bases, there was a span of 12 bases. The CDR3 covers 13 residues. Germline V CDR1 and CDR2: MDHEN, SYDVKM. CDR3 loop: CASSSPLLQTQYF. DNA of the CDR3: TGTGCCAGCAGTTCACCTCTGTTGCAGACCCAGTACTTC. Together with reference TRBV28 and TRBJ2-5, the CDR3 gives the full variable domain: DVKVTQSSRYLVKRTGEKVFLECVQDMDHENMFWYRQDPGLGLRLIYFSYDVKMKEKGDIPEGYSVSREKKERFSLILESASTNQTSMYLCASSSPLLQTQYFGPGTRLLVL.

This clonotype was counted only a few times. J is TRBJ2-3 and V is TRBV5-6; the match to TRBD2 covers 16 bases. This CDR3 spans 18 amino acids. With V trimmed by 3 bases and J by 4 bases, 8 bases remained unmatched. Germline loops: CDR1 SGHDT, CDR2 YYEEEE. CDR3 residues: CASSWEGLAGGPADTQYF. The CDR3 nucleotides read TGTGCCAGCAGCTGGGAGGGACTAGCGGGGGGGCCGGCAGATACGCAGTATTTT.

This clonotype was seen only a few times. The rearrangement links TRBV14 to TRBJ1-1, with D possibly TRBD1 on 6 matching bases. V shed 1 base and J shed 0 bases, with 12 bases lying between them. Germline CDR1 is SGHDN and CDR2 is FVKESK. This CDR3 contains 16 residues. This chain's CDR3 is CASSQVSGTMNTEAFF. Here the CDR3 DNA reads TGTGCCAGCAGCCAAGTATCCGGGACAATGAACACTGAAGCTTTCTTT.

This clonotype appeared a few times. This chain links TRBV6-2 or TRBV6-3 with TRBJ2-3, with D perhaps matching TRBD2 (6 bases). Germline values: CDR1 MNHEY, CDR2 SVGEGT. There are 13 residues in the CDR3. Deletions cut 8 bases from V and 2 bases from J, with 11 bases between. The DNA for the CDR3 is TGTGCCAGCCGCGGGACTGTCACAGATACGCAGTATTTT. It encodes CASRGTVTDTQYF.

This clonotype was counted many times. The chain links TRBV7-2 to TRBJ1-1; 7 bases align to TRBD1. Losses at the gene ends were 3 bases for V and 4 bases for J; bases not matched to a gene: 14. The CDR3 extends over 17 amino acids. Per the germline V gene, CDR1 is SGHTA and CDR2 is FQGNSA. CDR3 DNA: TGTGCCAGCAGCTTCTTAAGTGGACAGGAGCGACCCACTGAAGCTTTCTTT. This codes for CASSFLSGQERPTEAFF. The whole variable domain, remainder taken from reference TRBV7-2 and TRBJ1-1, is GAGVSQSPSNKVTEKGKDVELRCDPISGHTALYWYRQSLGQGLEFLIYFQGNSAPDKSGLPSDRFSAERTGGSVSTLTIQRTQQEDSAVYLCASSFLSGQERPTEAFFGQGTRLTVV.

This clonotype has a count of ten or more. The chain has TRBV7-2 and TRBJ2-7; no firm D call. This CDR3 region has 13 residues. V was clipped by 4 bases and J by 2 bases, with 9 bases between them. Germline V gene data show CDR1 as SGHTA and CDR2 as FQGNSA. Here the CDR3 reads CASSSTETYEQYF. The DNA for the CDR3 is TGTGCCAGCAGCTCGACGGAGACCTACGAGCAGTACTTC. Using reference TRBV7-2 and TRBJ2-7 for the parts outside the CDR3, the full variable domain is GAGVSQSPSNKVTEKGKDVELRCDPISGHTALYWYRQSLGQGLEFLIYFQGNSAPDKSGLPSDRFSAERTGGSVSTLTIQRTQQEDSAVYLCASSSTETYEQYFGPGTRLTVT.

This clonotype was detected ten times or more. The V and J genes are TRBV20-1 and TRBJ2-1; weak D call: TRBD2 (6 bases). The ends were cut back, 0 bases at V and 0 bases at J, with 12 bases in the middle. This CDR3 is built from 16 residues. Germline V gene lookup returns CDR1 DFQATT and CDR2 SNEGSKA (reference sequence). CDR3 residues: CSARDRLAYSYNEQFF. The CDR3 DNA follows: TGCAGTGCTAGAGATCGGCTAGCGTACTCCTACAATGAGCAGTTCTTC.

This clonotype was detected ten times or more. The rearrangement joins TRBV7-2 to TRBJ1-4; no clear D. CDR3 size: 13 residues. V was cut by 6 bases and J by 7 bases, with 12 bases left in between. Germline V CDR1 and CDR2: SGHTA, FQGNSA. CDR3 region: CASSPGPGEKLFF. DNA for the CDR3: TGTGCCAGCAGTCCCGGGCCAGGTGAAAAACTGTTTTTT. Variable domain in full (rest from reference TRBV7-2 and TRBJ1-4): GAGVSQSPSNKVTEKGKDVELRCDPISGHTALYWYRQSLGQGLEFLIYFQGNSAPDKSGLPSDRFSAERTGGSVSTLTIQRTQQEDSAVYLCASSPGPGEKLFFGSGTQLSVL.

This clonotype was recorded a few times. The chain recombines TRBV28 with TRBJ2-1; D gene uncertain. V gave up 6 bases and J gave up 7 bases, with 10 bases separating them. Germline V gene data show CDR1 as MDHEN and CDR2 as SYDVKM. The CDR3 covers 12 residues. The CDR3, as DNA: TGTGCCAGCAGCGCCGCGAGAAATGAGCAGTTCTTC. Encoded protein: CASSAARNEQFF.

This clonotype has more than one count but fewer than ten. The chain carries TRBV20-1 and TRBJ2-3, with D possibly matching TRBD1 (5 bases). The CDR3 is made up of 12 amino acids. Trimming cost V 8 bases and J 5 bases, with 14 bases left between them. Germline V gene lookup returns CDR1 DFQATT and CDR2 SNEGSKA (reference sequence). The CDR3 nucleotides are TGCAGTTTACAGGATATTGGAGATACGCAGTATTTT. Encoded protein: CSLQDIGDTQYF.

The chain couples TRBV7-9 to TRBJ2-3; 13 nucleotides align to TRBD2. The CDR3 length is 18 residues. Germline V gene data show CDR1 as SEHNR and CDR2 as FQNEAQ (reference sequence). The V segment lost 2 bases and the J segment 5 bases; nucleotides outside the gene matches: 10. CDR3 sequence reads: CASSLPNRLAGGGDTQYF. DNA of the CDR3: TGTGCCAGCAGCTTACCTAATCGACTAGCGGGAGGAGGAGATACGCAGTATTTT.

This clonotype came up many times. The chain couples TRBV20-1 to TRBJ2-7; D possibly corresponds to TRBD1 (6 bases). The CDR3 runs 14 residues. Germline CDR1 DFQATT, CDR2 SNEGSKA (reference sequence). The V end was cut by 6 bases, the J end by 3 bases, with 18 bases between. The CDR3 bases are TGCAGTGCCTTAAAAAACCCAGGGGACTACGAGCAGTACTTC. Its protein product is CSALKNPGDYEQYF.

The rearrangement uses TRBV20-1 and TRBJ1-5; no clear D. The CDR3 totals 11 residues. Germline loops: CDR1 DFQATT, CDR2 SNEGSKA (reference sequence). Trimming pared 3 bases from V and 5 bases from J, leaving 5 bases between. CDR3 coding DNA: TGCAGTGCTAGCACAGATCAGCCCCAGCATTTT. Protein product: CSASTDQPQHF.

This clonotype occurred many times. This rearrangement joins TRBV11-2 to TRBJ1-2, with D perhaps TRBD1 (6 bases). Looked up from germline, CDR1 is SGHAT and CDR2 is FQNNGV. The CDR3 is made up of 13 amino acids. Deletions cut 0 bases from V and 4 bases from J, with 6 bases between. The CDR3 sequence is CASSLDRGYGYTF. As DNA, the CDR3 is TGTGCCAGCAGCTTAGACAGGGGCTATGGCTACACCTTC.

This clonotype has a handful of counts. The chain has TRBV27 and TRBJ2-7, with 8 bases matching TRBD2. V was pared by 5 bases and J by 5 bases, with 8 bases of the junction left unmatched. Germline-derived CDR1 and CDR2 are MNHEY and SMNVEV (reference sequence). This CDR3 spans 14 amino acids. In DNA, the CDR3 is TGTGCCAGCAGTACGGGACTAGTTCTGAACGAGCAGTACTTC. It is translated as CASSTGLVLNEQYF.

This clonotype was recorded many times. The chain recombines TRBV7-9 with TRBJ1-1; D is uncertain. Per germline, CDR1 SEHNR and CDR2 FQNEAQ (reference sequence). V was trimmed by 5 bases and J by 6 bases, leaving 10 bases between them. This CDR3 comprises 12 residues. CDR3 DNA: TGTGCCAGCAGCCTCGGGGTTTCTGAAGCTTTCTTT. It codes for CASSLGVSEAFF.